One sample yielded the 23 T cell receptor beta chains listed below, sequenced in a study of shared T cell receptors in the human thymus. The data were produced by immunoSEQ multiplex PCR, yet TCRdb's version contains in-frame clones alone and is incomplete. The data hold some 760,000 clones, with 70% to 90% observed a single time. These data also featured in a second study, about human thymus T cells.

The sequenced material came from thymocytes. The source of these receptors is a girl under three years old with a congenital heart defect.

The chain uses TRBV29-1 and TRBJ2-5, with D perhaps matching TRBD1 (7 bases). CDR1 is SQVTM and CDR2 is ANQGSEA in the germline V gene. This CDR3 is 18 amino acids long. The V end lost 5 bases, the J end lost 5 bases, and 30 bases lay between the germline ends. DNA for the CDR3: TGCAGCGTTCCCCAGGAGGGACAGTTCTCTGGGGTGTTGGAGACCCAGTACTTC. Translating gives CSVPQEGQFSGVLETQYF.

The rearrangement links TRBV4-1 to TRBJ1-1, with D possibly matching TRBD1 (5 bases). This CDR3 has 17 amino acids. V was cut by 4 bases and J by 5 bases, with 23 bases left in between. CDR1 MGHRA and CDR2 YSYEKL come from the germline V gene. In nucleotides, the CDR3 is TGCGCCAGCAGCCCAACACCAAGGAGGGGTGGGGGAACTGAAGCTTTCTTT. It translates to CASSPTPRRGGGTEAFF.

This clone was picked up one time. The chain has TRBV9 and TRBJ2-1; weak D call: TRBD1 (6 bases). Germline V gives CDR1 SGDLS, CDR2 YYNGEE. CDR3 length: 17 residues. The V gene lost 1 base and the J gene lost 0 bases, with 14 bases spanning the gap. As DNA, the CDR3 is TGTGCCAGCAGCGTATTGGGTGACAGGCGCTCCTACAATGAGCAGTTCTTC. Its translation: CASSVLGDRRSYNEQFF.

This chain uses TRBV19 with TRBJ2-3; no reliable D call. Germline values: CDR1 LNHDA, CDR2 SQIVND (reference sequence). This CDR3 has 13 residues. The V gene lost 3 bases and the J gene lost 2 bases, with 6 bases spanning the gap. The CDR3 DNA reads as TGTGCCAGTAGTATCGGAGTCACAGATACGCAGTATTTT. This translates into CASSIGVTDTQYF.

This clone was counted once. The genes are TRBV7-3 and TRBJ1-6; TRBD1 might be the D (5 bases). In germline, CDR1 is SGHTA, CDR2 FQGTGA. The CDR3 length is 14 residues. The V end was cut by 0 bases, the J end by 9 bases, with 9 bases between. The CDR3 DNA reads as TGTGCCAGCAGCTTAACAGGGGTTGGTTCACCCCTCCACTTT. It translates to CASSLTGVGSPLHF.

The genes are TRBV27 and TRBJ1-1; 10 nucleotides align to TRBD1. With 2 bases clipped from V and 4 bases from J, the junction kept 10 bases outside the gene matches. Germline V gives CDR1 MNHEY, CDR2 SMNVEV (reference sequence). This CDR3 spans 17 amino acids. In nucleotides, the CDR3 is TGTGCCAGCAGTTTACGGGGACAGGGGATGTGGGGCACTGAAGCTTTCTTT. As protein: CASSLRGQGMWGTEAFF.

The V call is TRBV6-5, the J call TRBJ1-1; 9 bases fit TRBD1. The J segment lost 0 bases and the V segment lost 7 bases, leaving 3 bases of the junction unmatched. This CDR3 has 14 amino acids. The germline gives CDR1 MNHEY, CDR2 SVGAGI. CDR3 sequence: CASTDRGMNTEAFF. As DNA, the CDR3 is TGTGCCAGCACCGACAGGGGGATGAACACTGAAGCTTTCTTT.

J is TRBJ2-7 and V is TRBV7-9; perhaps TRBD2 as D (5 bases). This CDR3 region has 16 residues. Germline CDR1 and CDR2: SEHNR and FQNEAQ (reference sequence). Trimming took off 0 bases at V and 0 bases at J, with 12 bases between the two ends. Here the CDR3 DNA reads TGTGCCAGCAGCTTAGCTGGCGCCCGGGACTCCTACGAGCAGTACTTC. It codes for CASSLAGARDSYEQYF.

This clone was seen just once. The genes are TRBV15 and TRBJ2-7; 13 nucleotides line up with TRBD2. Germline lookup yields CDR1 LNHNV and CDR2 YYDKDF (reference sequence). The CDR3 has 17 residues. V shed 3 bases and J 2 bases; nucleotides not matched to a gene: 7. CDR3 amino acids: CATSSTNTSGGAYEQYF. The CDR3 DNA reads as TGTGCCACCAGCAGCACGAACACTAGCGGGGGGGCCTACGAGCAGTACTTC.

This clone was picked up one time. The chain combines TRBV6-6 with TRBJ1-2; D is undetermined. CDR3 length: 14 residues. The V gene lost 2 bases and the J gene lost 5 bases, with 12 bases spanning the gap. The germline V gene has CDR1 MNHNY and CDR2 SVGAGI (reference sequence). In nucleotides, the CDR3 is TGTGCCAGCAGTTACGAGGGCCAGACTTATGGCTACACCTTC. Its translation is CASSYEGQTYGYTF.

The chain uses TRBV5-1 and TRBJ1-2; 7 nucleotides match TRBD1. Germline loops: CDR1 SGHRS, CDR2 YFSETQ. V dropped 4 bases and J dropped 3; count of bases not matched to a gene: 6. This CDR3 has 14 residues. The CDR3 here is CASSIDRVYYGYTF. The CDR3, as DNA: TGCGCCAGCAGCATAGACAGGGTCTACTATGGCTACACCTTC.

The DNA for the CDR3 is TGTGCCAGCAGTGCTAAGATACCCAATCAGCCCCAGCATTTT. Translating it yields CASSAKIPNQPQHF. The J gene is TRBJ1-5, the V gene TRBV6-1; no clear D. The CDR3 spans 14 residues. Trimming took 4 bases from V and 3 from J, leaving 10 bases between them. Germline V CDR1 and CDR2: MNHNS, SASEGT.

V and J are TRBV5-1 and TRBJ2-7; 9 bases are shared with TRBD1. Germline assignment: CDR1 SGHRS and CDR2 YFSETQ. The CDR3 is 14 amino acids. V shed 0 bases, J shed 3 bases, and the junction held 1 base outside the gene matches. The CDR3 protein is CASSLGDRDYEQYF. CDR3 nucleotides: TGCGCCAGCAGCTTGGGGGACAGGGACTACGAGCAGTACTTC.

This sequence joins TRBV30 and TRBJ2-7; maybe TRBD1 (5 bases). Germline V gene lookup returns CDR1 GTSNPN and CDR2 SVGIG (reference sequence). Between the trimmed V and J ends, which lost 0 bases and 4 bases, there was a span of 13 bases. There are 14 residues in the CDR3. The CDR3 here is CAWSVGRAKYEQYF. The CDR3 nucleotides are TGTGCCTGGAGTGTCGGCAGGGCTAAGTACGAGCAGTACTTC.

DNA for the CDR3: TGTGCCAGCTCACGGGTTCGGCAGGGGGTACTTCCGAACACCGGGGAGCTGTTTTTT. This codes for CASSRVRQGVLPNTGELFF. The gene calls are TRBV18 and TRBJ2-2; TRBD1 agrees at 7 bases. Germline V gives CDR1 KGHSH, CDR2 LQKENI. The CDR3 extends over 19 amino acids. V lost 4 bases and J lost 0; bases outside the gene matches: 14.

This clone was counted between two and nine times. The CDR3 DNA reads TGCGCCAGCAGCTTGGTTCCTTCAGGGGGCAATTCACCCCTCCACTTT. It codes for CASSLVPSGGNSPLHF. The chain carries TRBV5-1 and TRBJ1-6, with 8 nucleotides matching TRBD1. The junction had 6 bases not matched to a gene; V was cut back by 0 bases and J by 7 bases. The germline V gene has CDR1 SGHRS and CDR2 YFSETQ. This CDR3 is built from 16 residues.

This clone came up a few times. Other DNA sequences in this sample translate to the same CDR3. The chain carries TRBV4-1 and TRBJ2-5, with no clear D. CDR3 length: 12 residues. Germline loops: CDR1 MGHRA, CDR2 YSYEKL. V was cut by 0 bases and J by 5 bases, with 4 bases left in between. The CDR3 spells CASSQDRETQYF. The CDR3 nucleotides read TGCGCCAGCAGCCAAGATCGGGAGACCCAGTACTTC.

The genes are TRBV6-6 and TRBJ2-3; D not certain. Germline CDR1 and CDR2: MNHNY and SVGAGI (reference sequence). The CDR3 is 15 residues long. V shed 1 base and J shed 2 bases, with 10 bases lying between them. The chain's CDR3 is CASSYLLRITDTQYF. The CDR3 nucleotides are TGTGCCAGCAGTTACTTACTACGGATCACAGATACGCAGTATTTT.

This clone came up a few times. This chain links TRBV5-1 with TRBJ2-3, with 7 nucleotides matching TRBD2. The length of the CDR3 is 17 residues. Germline CDR1 SGHRS, CDR2 YFSETQ. Trimming removed 0 bases from V and 2 bases from J; junction bases left unmatched: 9. DNA for the CDR3: TGCGCCAGCAGCTTGGAAGGTGGGGGGGTACCCACAGATACGCAGTATTTT. This encodes CASSLEGGGVPTDTQYF.

The chain joins TRBV14 to TRBJ1-2, with unresolved D. Trimming took off 3 bases at V and 2 bases at J, with 16 bases between the two ends. Germline CDR1 and CDR2: SGHDN and FVKESK. The CDR3 has 16 amino acids. The CDR3 DNA sequence: TGTGCCAGCAGCCAGGGAAGACGGAGGCCGAACTATGGCTACACCTTC. Encoded protein: CASSQGRRRPNYGYTF. Full variable domain (outside the CDR3, taken from reference TRBV14 and TRBJ1-2): EAGVTQFPSHSVIEKGQTVTLRCDPISGHDNLYWYRRVMGKEIKFLLHFVKESKQDESGMPNNRFLAERTGGTYSTLKVQPAELEDSGVYFCASSQGRRRPNYGYTFGSGTRLTVV.

The genes are TRBV30 and TRBJ1-1; tentatively, D is TRBD1 (6 bases). Trimming removed 5 bases from V and 5 bases from J, with 15 bases in between. The CDR3 is 13 residues long. The germline V gene has CDR1 GTSNPN and CDR2 SVGIG (reference sequence). For the CDR3, the DNA is TGTGCCTGGGCTGGGGGACAAATGACTGAAGCTTTCTTT. Encoded protein: CAWAGGQMTEAFF.

The chain couples TRBV5-1 to TRBJ2-1; D gene uncertain. This CDR3 comprises 16 residues. The V and J ends lost 2 bases and 5 bases respectively, with 17 bases between them. Germline V lookup: CDR1 SGHRS, CDR2 YFSETQ. CDR3 DNA sequence: TGCGCCAGCAGCTTTTATAGATCCTTCACGGACAATGAGCAGTTCTTC. It yields the protein CASSFYRSFTDNEQFF.

The chain uses TRBV7-3 and TRBJ1-1; no clear D gene. V lost 0 bases, J lost 3 bases, and 8 bases lay in between. Germline V gene sequence: CDR1 SGHTA, CDR2 FQGTGA. The CDR3 is made up of 14 amino acids. CDR3 loop: CASSLTGRDTEAFF. The CDR3 DNA reads as TGTGCCAGCAGCTTAACGGGCAGAGACACTGAAGCTTTCTTT.